The 11 T cell receptor beta chains reported below all come from one sample, sequenced in a study of metastatic and nonmetastatic thyroid tumors. MiXCR re-clonotyped the PCR reads for TCRdb. The table includes 15,000 to 20,000 clones, about a fifth detected once. All patients were untreated before thyroid surgery. Sequencing used tumor tissue. The receptor set was obtained from a female donor with papillary thyroid cancer or a benign thyroid nodule (not recorded which). Some clones in this sample may be carry-over from other donors' samples.

This clone is labeled medium-sized. The chain carries TRBV11-3 and TRBJ2-7, with D possibly TRBD2 on 6 matching bases. V lost 1 base and J lost 4, with 20 bases in between. This CDR3 has 17 residues. Germline V lookup: CDR1 SGHNT, CDR2 YENEEA. CDR3 residues: CASSLGSGTSKGYEQYF. The DNA of the CDR3 is TGTGCCAGCAGCTTAGGGTCCGGGACTTCGAAGGGATACGAGCAGTACTTC.

This clone was recorded many times. The chain joins TRBV12-3 or TRBV12-4 to TRBJ1-6; 10 bases are shared with TRBD1. The V gene end was trimmed by 6 bases and the J gene end by 6 bases; junction bases not matched to a gene: 5. The CDR3 sequence is 15 residues long. CDR3 region: CASREGQGINSPLHF. The CDR3 region has the DNA TGTGCCAGCAGGGAGGGACAGGGGATTAATTCACCCCTCCACTTT.

This clone has at least ten counts. The germline gene is not matched at one end of the junction; a read error may be the cause. The chain combines TRBV20-1 with TRBJ2-1; D unclear. CDR1 DFQATT and CDR2 SNEGSKA come from the germline V gene (reference sequence). The CDR3 has 14 residues. The CDR3 region has the DNA TGCAGTGCTAGAGATTTTAGCTCCCACAATGAGCAGTTCTTC. Translated: CSARDFSSHNEQFF.

This clone was picked up a small number of times. J is TRBJ2-7 and V is TRBV12-3 or TRBV12-4; 12 bases fit TRBD2. This CDR3 has 14 residues. The J segment lost 2 bases and the V segment lost 6 bases, leaving 2 bases of the junction unmatched. The CDR3 region has the DNA TGTGCCAGCAGACTAGCGGGAGGAACCTACGAGCAGTACTTC. This sequence encodes CASRLAGGTYEQYF.

This clone is medium-sized by share. The genes are TRBV3-1 and TRBJ1-1; D is unresolved. Trimming cost V 2 bases and J 7 bases, with 11 bases left between them. The CDR3 extends over 13 amino acids. CDR1 LGHDT and CDR2 YNNKEL come from the germline V gene (reference sequence). The CDR3 protein is CASSQNRASEAFF. CDR3 in DNA: TGTGCCAGCAGCCAAAACCGGGCCAGTGAAGCTTTCTTT.

As for this clone: The missing conserved phenylalanine or tryptophan at the end of this CDR3 makes a read error likely. Because the CDR3's place on the DNA is in doubt, the DNA is left out and the CDR3 is given as listed by TCRdb. The rearrangement links TRBV19 to TRBJ2-2. Ends included, the CDR3 has 13 residues. Germline CDR1 LNHDA, CDR2 SQIVND (reference sequence). CDR3 in amino acids: CALTSGRTWEPFL.

This chain links TRBV30 with TRBJ2-1, with 14 positions matching TRBD2. V lost 4 bases and J lost 8; bases outside the gene matches: 16. The V gene's germline CDR1 is GTSNPN and CDR2 SVGIG (reference sequence). CDR3 length: 18 residues. CDR3 protein: CAWTIKAGLAGVGHEQFF. DNA of the CDR3: TGTGCCTGGACGATAAAAGCGGGACTAGCGGGAGTCGGCCATGAGCAGTTCTTC.

This clone was picked up many times. V gene TRBV6-1 combines with J gene TRBJ1-2, with D perhaps matching TRBD1 (6 bases). The CDR3 runs 13 residues. Germline V CDR1 and CDR2: MNHNS, SASEGT. Trimming stripped 8 bases from V and 4 bases from J, with 14 bases between. CDR3: CASSLRQVYGYTF. For the CDR3, the DNA is TGTGCCAGCTCCCTTAGACAGGTCTATGGCTACACCTTC.

This clone was recorded at least ten times. This chain connects TRBV27 to TRBJ2-1, with D uncertain. V was trimmed by 2 bases and J by 6 bases, leaving 11 bases between them. The CDR3 consists of 14 residues. CDR1 is MNHEY, CDR2 SMNVEV, per germline (reference sequence). The CDR3 coding sequence is TGTGCCAGCAGTTTAACGAGCCCGGGCAATGAGCAGTTCTTC. Residues: CASSLTSPGNEQFF.

This clone was detected ten times or more. The rearrangement uses TRBV19 and TRBJ2-4; a weak D match, TRBD1 (5 bases). Germline V gives CDR1 LNHDA, CDR2 SQIVND (reference sequence). Between the trimmed V and J ends, which lost 6 bases and 0 bases, there was a span of 9 bases. The CDR3 covers 14 residues. In DNA form, the CDR3 reads TGTGCCAGTAGGATAACAGGAGCCAAAAACATTCAGTACTTC. Translated: CASRITGAKNIQYF.

This clone was recorded a few times. A junction end diverges from the germline sequence, so it may reflect a read error. The chain has TRBV12-3 or TRBV12-4 and TRBJ2-2; D may be TRBD2 (5 bases). This CDR3 has 15 residues. CDR3 coding DNA: TGTGCCAGCAGCCTCCGCAGCGGTTACACCTGGGAGCTGTTTTTT. The encoded protein is CASSLRSGYTWELFF.